Below, 32 T cell receptor beta chains from the same sample are listed, as sequenced in a study of blood T cell repertoires in COVID-19. The protocol was immunoSEQ multiplex PCR, while the TCRdb copy is restricted to in-frame clones and leaves out a portion. The data contain 150,000 to 180,000 clones, roughly 81% of them singletons. Material: peripheral blood. Receptor source: a woman aged 55-69 years with COVID-19, enrolled during active disease.

V is TRBV3-1 (or the pseudogene TRBV3-2) and J is TRBJ2-2; 8 bases align to TRBD1. Per germline, CDR1 LGHDT and CDR2 YNNKEL (reference sequence). The J segment lost 7 bases and the V segment lost 4 bases, leaving 8 bases of the junction unmatched. There are 15 residues in the CDR3. The DNA for the CDR3 is TGTGCCAGCAGCCCCGATTACAGGGGGAGCGGGGAGCTGTTTTTT. Amino acids: CASSPDYRGSGELFF.

The CDR3 coding sequence is TGTGCCAGCAGTTTAACCGGGACAGGTCTGTACGAGCAGTACGTC. It codes for CASSLTGTGLYEQYV. The V call is TRBV27, the J call TRBJ2-7, with TRBD1 matching over 8 bases. The CDR3 is made up of 15 amino acids. Germline CDR1 is MNHEY and CDR2 is SMNVEV (reference sequence). J was trimmed by 4 bases and V by 2 bases; bases with no gene match: 7.

This chain uses TRBV5-1 with TRBJ2-1; 7 bases align to TRBD2. CDR1 is SGHRS and CDR2 is YFSETQ in the germline V gene. V lost 0 bases to trimming and J lost 7 bases; unmatched junction nucleotides: 7. CDR3 length: 15 residues. DNA of the CDR3: TGCGCCAGCAGCTTGGTCGCGGGAGCGGGAAATGAGCAGTTCTTC. Residues: CASSLVAGAGNEQFF.

This sequence joins TRBV13 and TRBJ1-6; no definite D call. This CDR3 is 17 amino acids long. In germline, CDR1 is PRHDT, CDR2 FYEKMQ (reference sequence). The V and J ends lost 4 bases and 0 bases respectively, with 13 bases between them. CDR3 amino acids: CASSSRRMSSYNSPLHF. CDR3 in DNA: TGTGCCAGCAGCTCGCGCAGGATGAGCTCCTATAATTCACCCCTCCACTTT.

The genes are TRBV19 and TRBJ1-1; D possibly corresponds to TRBD1 (6 bases). The CDR3 sequence is 16 residues long. V was clipped by 2 bases and J by 0 bases, with 13 bases between them. The germline V gene encodes CDR1 LNHDA and CDR2 SQIVND (reference sequence). CDR3 coding DNA: TGTGCCAGTAGTATACCCAGGGGAGGGATGAACACTGAAGCTTTCTTT. The encoded protein is CASSIPRGGMNTEAFF.

The rearrangement links TRBV18 to TRBJ1-2, with D uncertain. The V end lost 6 bases, the J end lost 1 base, and 12 bases lay between the germline ends. Germline loops: CDR1 KGHSH, CDR2 LQKENI. CDR3 length equals 14 residues. In DNA, the CDR3 is TGTGCCAGCTCCCCCTCGGGAAGTAACTATGGCTACACCTTC. Its translation: CASSPSGSNYGYTF.

This rearrangement joins TRBV5-1 to TRBJ1-6; no clear D. Germline CDR1 reads SGHRS; CDR2 reads YFSETQ. V gave up 5 bases and J gave up 5 bases, with 11 bases separating them. There are 14 residues in the CDR3. The DNA of the CDR3 is TGCGCCAGCAGTCTGACACTGAATAATTCACCCCTCCACTTT. Protein sequence: CASSLTLNNSPLHF.

The chain carries TRBV7-6 and TRBJ2-2, with no clear D. The CDR3 runs 17 residues. The V end lost 2 bases, the J end lost 2 bases, and 15 bases lay between the germline ends. CDR1 is SGHVS, CDR2 FNYEAQ, per germline. The CDR3 region is CASSLKSGRLNTGELFF. The CDR3 nucleotides read TGTGCCAGCAGCTTAAAAAGTGGCAGGCTAAACACCGGGGAGCTGTTTTTT.

This clone has just a few counts. V gene TRBV7-9 combines with J gene TRBJ1-1; 8 bases are a match to TRBD1. The CDR3 loop spans 13 amino acids. With V trimmed by 5 bases and J by 5 bases, 4 bases remained unmatched. The germline gives CDR1 SEHNR, CDR2 FQNEAQ (reference sequence). The CDR3 loop is CASSQDRATEAFF. As DNA, the CDR3 is TGTGCCAGCAGCCAGGACAGGGCGACTGAAGCTTTCTTT.

The gene calls are TRBV5-6 and TRBJ1-3, with 9 nucleotides matching TRBD1. The V segment lost 0 bases and the J segment 3 bases; nucleotides outside the gene matches: 4. Germline assignment: CDR1 SGHDT and CDR2 YYEEEE. There are 16 residues in the CDR3. The CDR3 DNA sequence: TGTGCCAGCAGCTTGGGGACAGGGGTTTTTGGAAACACCATATATTTT. This gives the protein CASSLGTGVFGNTIYF.

In regard to this clone: Other DNA sequences in the same sample also yield this CDR3. The chain is built from TRBV12-3 or TRBV12-4 and TRBJ1-1; no definite D call. The CDR3 is 12 amino acids. The germline V and J ends were trimmed by 11 bases and 1 base, with 11 bases remaining between them. CDR3 residues: CASRAGNTEAFF. CDR3 sequence (DNA): TGTGCCTCGAGGGCTGGGAACACTGAAGCTTTCTTT.

This rearrangement joins TRBV7-6 to TRBJ2-7, with TRBD2 matching 11 bases. V shed 3 bases, J shed 3 bases, and the junction held 4 bases outside the gene matches. Per germline, CDR1 SGHVS and CDR2 FNYEAQ. The CDR3 has 15 residues. The CDR3 DNA is TGTGCCAGCAGCTTCACTAGCGGGAGTTTCTACGAGCAGTACTTC. It yields the protein CASSFTSGSFYEQYF.

The DNA of the CDR3 is TGTGCCAGCAGCGTAGGGGACAGCCAAGAGACCCAGTACTTC. Protein: CASSVGDSQETQYF. The chain links TRBV9 to TRBJ2-5; 7 bases match TRBD1. CDR3 length: 14 residues. Germline-derived CDR1 and CDR2 are SGDLS and YYNGEE. Trimming cost V 0 bases and J 1 base; bases outside gene matches: 0.

The chain uses TRBV19 and TRBJ2-6; D is uncertain. CDR3 length: 14 amino acids. The germline V gene encodes CDR1 LNHDA and CDR2 SQIVND (reference sequence). The ends were cut back, 4 bases at V and 3 bases at J, with 7 bases in the middle. The CDR3 loop reads CASSTPVGANVLTF. The CDR3 region has the DNA TGTGCCAGTAGTACACCAGTTGGGGCCAACGTCCTGACTTTC. Together with reference TRBV19 and TRBJ2-6, the CDR3 gives the full variable domain: DGGITQSPKYLFRKEGQNVTLSCEQNLNHDAMYWYRQDPGQGLRLIYYSQIVNDFQKGDIAEGYSVSREKKESFPLTVTSAQKNPTAFYLCASSTPVGANVLTFGAGSRLTVL.

This sequence joins TRBV5-6 and TRBJ1-6; D might be TRBD1 (6 bases). V lost 4 bases and J 2 bases, leaving 13 bases between the germline ends. The CDR3 totals 16 residues. Germline values: CDR1 SGHDT, CDR2 YYEEEE. CDR3 coding DNA: TGTGCCAGCAGCGGCCAAACAGGGACCTATAATTCACCCCTCCACTTT. Translation gives CASSGQTGTYNSPLHF.

The J gene is TRBJ1-2, the V gene TRBV29-1; 9 nucleotides agree with TRBD1. The CDR3 sequence is 14 residues long. The germline CDR1 and CDR2 sequences are SQVTM and ANQGSEA. Trimming at V came to 5 bases and at J to 8 bases, leaving 12 bases not matched to a gene. Written as DNA, the CDR3 is TGCAGCGTTCTGCGGGACAGGGACTTGAAGGGCTACACCTTC. Its protein product is CSVLRDRDLKGYTF.

V gene TRBV6-5 combines with J gene TRBJ1-5; 7 nucleotides line up with TRBD1. V was clipped by 6 bases and J by 5 bases; unmatched bases: 7. CDR3 size: 14 residues. Per the germline V gene, CDR1 is MNHEY and CDR2 is SVGAGI. The CDR3 loop reads CASSRRTGDQPQHF. As DNA, the CDR3 is TGTGCCAGCAGCCGACGTACAGGGGATCAGCCCCAGCATTTT.

This chain's CDR3 is CASSSHRGNTGELFF. The CDR3 DNA reads as TGTGCCAGCAGCTCCCATCGAGGGAACACCGGGGAGCTGTTTTTT. V usage is TRBV7-3 and J usage is TRBJ2-2; D ambiguous. From germline, CDR1 is SGHTA and CDR2 FQGTGA. With 4 bases removed from V and 1 base from J, the gap between germline ends came to 10 bases. The CDR3 covers 15 residues. The whole variable domain, filled in from reference TRBV7-3 and TRBJ2-2, reads GAGVSQTPSNKVTEKGKYVELRCDPISGHTALYWYRQSLGQGPEFLIYFQGTGAADDSGLPNDRFFAVRPEGSVSTLKIQRTERGDSAVYLCASSSHRGNTGELFFGEGSRLTVL.

CDR3 residues: CASSSGRQGPNQPQHF. The CDR3, as DNA: TGTGCCAGCAGCTCCGGTCGACAGGGGCCCAATCAGCCCCAGCATTTT. The J gene is TRBJ1-5, the V gene TRBV7-8; 8 bases align to TRBD1. Germline values: CDR1 SGHVS, CDR2 FQNEAQ. Losses at the gene ends were 4 bases for V and 3 bases for J; bases not matched to a gene: 8. The CDR3 has 16 residues.

This chain links TRBV6-5 with TRBJ1-2; the match to TRBD1 covers 7 bases. The CDR3 covers 14 residues. Trimming removed 1 base from V and 6 bases from J; junction bases left unmatched: 5. The germline V gene has CDR1 MNHEY and CDR2 SVGAGI. The CDR3 sequence: CASSYFDRADGYTF. The CDR3 DNA reads as TGTGCCAGCAGTTACTTCGACAGGGCGGATGGCTACACCTTC.

J is TRBJ1-4 and V is TRBV10-3, with unresolved D. V lost 0 bases to trimming and J lost 7 bases, with 9 bases between them. Germline V gene lookup returns CDR1 ENHRY and CDR2 SYGVKD. The CDR3 has 14 amino acids. The CDR3 is CAISESAGSEKLFF. Written as DNA, the CDR3 is TGTGCCATCAGTGAGTCGGCCGGGAGTGAAAAACTGTTTTTT.

V usage is TRBV12-3 or TRBV12-4 and J usage is TRBJ1-2; D is perhaps TRBD1 (5 bases). The CDR3 has 12 amino acids. V lost 3 bases and J 4 bases, leaving 6 bases between the germline ends. The CDR3: CASSFGAYGYTF. CDR3 coding DNA: TGTGCCAGCAGTTTTGGGGCCTATGGCTACACCTTC.

This chain connects TRBV2 to TRBJ1-4, with a tentative D call TRBD1 (6 bases). Germline values: CDR1 SNHLY, CDR2 FYNNEI. The V end was cut by 7 bases, the J end by 7 bases, with 13 bases between. The CDR3 is made up of 13 amino acids. The CDR3: CASTQGDGEKLFF. The CDR3 nucleotides read TGTGCCAGCACACAGGGCGACGGTGAAAAACTGTTTTTT.

The chain carries TRBV2 and TRBJ2-4, with TRBD1 matching over 7 bases. This CDR3 region has 14 residues. Per germline, CDR1 SNHLY and CDR2 FYNNEI. V lost 8 bases to trimming and J lost 4 bases; unmatched junction nucleotides: 8. The CDR3, as DNA: TGTGCCAGCTATACCGGGACAGAGAAAAACATTCAGTACTTC. Residues: CASYTGTEKNIQYF.

The chain carries TRBV19 and TRBJ2-1, with 9 bases that match TRBD2. V lost 10 bases to trimming and J lost 1 base; unmatched junction nucleotides: 5. The length of the CDR3 is 14 residues. Looked up from germline, CDR1 is LNHDA and CDR2 is SQIVND (reference sequence). CDR3: CATDSGGSYNEQFF. The CDR3 DNA is TGTGCCACCGATAGCGGGGGTTCCTACAATGAGCAGTTCTTC.

The chain combines TRBV10-2 with TRBJ2-7; 7 bases align to TRBD1. The CDR3 totals 12 residues. Germline values: CDR1 WSHSY, CDR2 SAAADI. The V gene end was trimmed by 9 bases and the J gene end by 5 bases; junction bases not matched to a gene: 7. The CDR3 DNA reads TGCGCCAGTCGACAGGGATCAGACGAGCAGTACTTC. Protein: CASRQGSDEQYF.

A few counts support this clone. This chain links TRBV7-3 with TRBJ1-1; a possible D gene is TRBD1 (5 bases). The CDR3 length is 14 residues. Germline CDR1 is SGHTA and CDR2 is FQGTGA. V was shortened by 6 bases and J by 1 base, with 12 bases between the two germline ends. Here the CDR3 reads CASRQDGRNTEAFF. The CDR3 DNA reads as TGTGCCAGCAGACAGGACGGGAGGAACACTGAAGCTTTCTTT.

This sequence joins TRBV27 and TRBJ2-7, with 12 nucleotides matching TRBD2. V lost 6 bases and J lost 4; bases outside the gene matches: 10. The germline V gene has CDR1 MNHEY and CDR2 SMNVEV (reference sequence). The CDR3 covers 16 residues. The CDR3 bases are TGTGCCAGCAGCTTAAGAGGGCTAGCGGGAGGGTACGAGCAGTACTTC. Amino acid sequence: CASSLRGLAGGYEQYF.

The table lists this clone with a count of one. V and J are TRBV5-5 and TRBJ1-3; D is undetermined. V lost 0 bases, J lost 0 bases, and 7 bases lay in between. The CDR3 totals 15 residues. CDR1 and CDR2 (germline): SGHKS, YYEKEE (reference sequence). CDR3 in DNA: TGTGCCAGCAGCTTGGCAAGCCGCTCTGGAAACACCATATATTTT. Encoded protein: CASSLASRSGNTIYF.

The chain has TRBV19 and TRBJ2-3, with 9 bases aligning to TRBD1. The length of the CDR3 is 15 residues. The germline V gene encodes CDR1 LNHDA and CDR2 SQIVND (reference sequence). V shed 5 bases and J 5 bases; nucleotides not matched to a gene: 8. The CDR3 DNA reads TGTGCCAGTAGTCCCCGGACAGGGGTAGGAGATACGCAGTATTTT. Translated, it gives CASSPRTGVGDTQYF.

The gene calls are TRBV3-1 (or the pseudogene TRBV3-2) and TRBJ2-5, with TRBD1 matching over 11 bases. This CDR3 is built from 14 residues. V shed 7 bases, J shed 5 bases, and the junction held 6 bases outside the gene matches. CDR1 and CDR2 (germline): LGHDT, YNNKEL (reference sequence). The CDR3 DNA is TGTGCCAGCAACGCCGGGACAGGGGGTGAGACCCAGTACTTC. Translating it yields CASNAGTGGETQYF.

This clone was counted between two and nine times. V is TRBV6-1 and J is TRBJ2-7; 7 bases line up with TRBD1. CDR3 length: 14 amino acids. Germline V gene lookup returns CDR1 MNHNS and CDR2 SASEGT. Trimming cost V 3 bases and J 3 bases; bases outside gene matches: 5. In DNA, the CDR3 is TGTGCCAGCAGTGAGACAGGGATTGTCTACGAGCAGTACTTC. Its translation: CASSETGIVYEQYF.